This record concerns one T cell receptor beta chain sequence. The data were obtained in a study of long-term antiretroviral therapy in people with HIV. Run at survey level, the immunoSEQ assay was version v3.0. The assay was immunoSEQ multiplex PCR, and TCRdb's table has in-frame clones only and misses some. The sample consists of 20,000 to 25,000 clones, roughly four fifths of them appearing once. V lost 0 bases, J lost 1 base, and 15 bases lay in between. The V gene's germline CDR1 is SGDLS and CDR2 YYNGEE. This CDR3 is built from 17 residues. This sequence was found in a young man with HIV. Sequencing was performed on unsorted PBMCs, taken 1.5 years after starting antiretroviral therapy. The chain couples TRBV9 to TRBJ2-3; D perhaps matches TRBD2 (6 bases). The CDR3 sequence is CASSVELGWGGTDTQYF. DNA for the CDR3: TGTGCCAGCAGCGTAGAATTGGGCTGGGGGGGCACAGATACGCAGTATTTT. Filled out from reference TRBV9 and TRBJ2-3, the complete variable domain reads DSGVTQTPKHLITATGQRVTLRCSPRSGDLSVYWYQQSLDQGLQFLIQYYNGEERAKGNILERFSAQQFPDLHSELNLSSLELGDSALYFCASSVELGWGGTDTQYFGPGTRLTVL.